The 28 T cell receptor beta chains listed next were all sequenced from one sample in a study of T cell repertoires in cytomegalovirus infection. Using its own MiXCR run on the reads, TCRdb lists one record per CDR3 protein. This table has hundreds of thousands of distinct CDR3 sequences, 33% appearing once. These receptors' antigens are unknown. The sequencing here drew on cultured PBMCs, taken from culture after CMV antigen stimulation. Receptors originate from a human donor in good health (CMV status not recorded). Some clones in this sample may be carry-over from other donors' samples.

The chain has TRBV5-6 and TRBJ1-1; 8 nucleotides agree with TRBD1. CDR3 size: 13 residues. Per germline, CDR1 SGHDT and CDR2 YYEEEE. Unmatched junction bases numbered 10, after V lost 4 bases and J lost 11 bases. For the CDR3, the DNA is TGTGCCAGCAGCCACAGGGGGAGGTCGGGCGCTTTCTTT. This gives the protein CASSHRGRSGAFF.

This clonotype was observed at least ten times. The chain uses TRBV6-2 or TRBV6-3 and TRBJ2-5, with 9 bases aligning to TRBD1. The germline V gene has CDR1 MNHEY and CDR2 SVGEGT. V was pared by 6 bases and J by 4 bases, with 15 bases of the junction left unmatched. There are 17 residues in the CDR3. The CDR3 region is CASSRGDRGTPRETQYF. The CDR3 DNA sequence: TGTGCCAGCAGCAGAGGAGACAGGGGGACTCCCCGAGAGACCCAGTACTTC.

The DNA for the CDR3 is TGCGCCAGCAGCCAAGTTGCCCCCGGGGACCAGTACTTC. Its translation: CASSQVAPGDQYF. The chain uses TRBV4-1 and TRBJ2-5; weak D call: TRBD2 (5 bases). Trimming removed 1 base at V and 10 bases at J, with 13 bases between. Germline CDR1 and CDR2: MGHRA and YSYEKL. The CDR3 sequence is 13 residues long.

In its sample, this clonotype was seen a few times. The gene calls are TRBV4-3 and TRBJ2-3, with 11 nucleotides matching TRBD2. Germline trimming cut 3 bases from V and 6 bases from J; bases unmatched to any gene: 8. CDR3 size: 16 residues. In germline, CDR1 is LGHNA, CDR2 YSLEER. The CDR3 sequence: CASSQVAGGPGDTQYF. CDR3 DNA: TGCGCCAGCAGCCAGGTAGCGGGAGGGCCTGGGGATACGCAGTATTTT.

This clonotype came up once. The chain has TRBV20-1 and TRBJ2-3; a possible D gene is TRBD1 (6 bases). V lost 7 bases to trimming and J lost 6 bases, with 20 bases between them. The CDR3 spans 14 residues. Germline values: CDR1 DFQATT, CDR2 SNEGSKA (reference sequence). CDR3 DNA: TGCAGTGTCCAGACAGGCCCTCACAAGGATACGCAGTATTTT. The encoded protein is CSVQTGPHKDTQYF.

In its sample, this clonotype was seen a few times. The J gene is TRBJ1-1, the V gene TRBV7-4; D gene ambiguous. The CDR3 has 12 residues. With 4 bases removed from V and 5 bases from J, the gap between germline ends came to 8 bases. In germline, CDR1 is SGHVT, CDR2 SQSDAQ. CDR3 DNA: TGTGCCAGCAGCTGGACGGGTACTGAAGCTTTCTTT. Its translation: CASSWTGTEAFF.

This clonotype occurred many times. The rearrangement joins TRBV7-8 to TRBJ1-1, with TRBD1 identical over 9 bases. CDR1 and CDR2 from the germline V gene are SGHVS and FQNEAQ. V was clipped by 4 bases and J by 4 bases; unmatched bases: 16. The CDR3 loop spans 18 amino acids. The CDR3 is CASSSSTGDRALRTEAFF. For the CDR3, the DNA is TGTGCCAGCAGCTCCTCGACCGGGGACAGGGCACTGCGCACTGAAGCTTTCTTT. Filled out from reference TRBV7-8 and TRBJ1-1, the complete variable domain reads GAGVSQSPRYKVAKRGQDVALRCDPISGHVSLFWYQQALGQGPEFLTYFQNEAQLDKSGLPSDRFFAERPEGSVSTLKIQRTQQEDSAVYLCASSSSTGDRALRTEAFFGQGTRLTVV.

V and J are TRBV11-2 and TRBJ2-4, with 7 nucleotides matching TRBD2. CDR3 size: 15 residues. Germline loops: CDR1 SGHAT, CDR2 FQNNGV. V lost 3 bases, J lost 4 bases, and 6 bases stayed unmatched. The CDR3 protein is CASSFWRERKNIQYF. CDR3 DNA: TGTGCCAGCAGCTTTTGGCGGGAGAGGAAAAACATTCAGTACTTC.

The chain links TRBV28 to TRBJ2-3, with TRBD2 identical over 13 bases. This CDR3 spans 14 amino acids. In germline, CDR1 is MDHEN, CDR2 SYDVKM. Losses at the gene ends were 5 bases for V and 10 bases for J; bases not matched to a gene: 6. CDR3 sequence (DNA): TGTGCCAGCAGTCCAACTACTAGCGGGGGGGCGCAGTATTTT. It encodes CASSPTTSGGAQYF.

The chain has TRBV20-1 and TRBJ2-3; 7 positions agree with TRBD2. V shed 8 bases, J shed 6 bases, and the junction held 20 bases outside the gene matches. The CDR3 is 16 residues long. The germline CDR1 and CDR2 sequences are DFQATT and SNEGSKA (reference sequence). CDR3 loop: CSSRRGRDLTVDTQYF. The CDR3 nucleotides are TGCAGTTCTCGAAGAGGGAGGGACCTTACTGTGGATACGCAGTATTTT.

V usage is TRBV2 and J usage is TRBJ1-6; D is uncertain. This CDR3 is built from 15 residues. The V gene lost 4 bases and the J gene lost 9 bases, with 16 bases spanning the gap. CDR1 and CDR2 (germline): SNHLY, FYNNEI. The CDR3 protein is CASSGRPTRSSPLHF. CDR3 nucleotides: TGTGCCAGCAGTGGGCGTCCAACCAGGAGTTCACCCCTCCACTTT.

This clonotype came up a few times. The chain uses TRBV12-3 or TRBV12-4 and TRBJ2-2; 7 nucleotides agree with TRBD1. The CDR3 covers 14 residues. The V segment lost 6 bases and the J segment 6 bases; nucleotides outside the gene matches: 7. DNA for the CDR3: TGTGCCAGCAGCTATACAGGGGTGGCCGGGGAGCTGTTTTTT. As protein: CASSYTGVAGELFF.

The chain uses TRBV7-2 and TRBJ1-6; D call uncertain. Germline V gives CDR1 SGHTA, CDR2 FQGNSA. Trimming took 3 bases from V and 7 from J, leaving 7 bases between them. The CDR3 spans 13 residues. The CDR3 region is CASSFSPNSPLHF. The CDR3 coding sequence is TGTGCCAGCAGCTTCAGTCCGAATTCACCCCTCCACTTT.

This clonotype has a handful of counts. The CDR3 reads CASSEGYLSGNTIYF. The CDR3 DNA follows: TGTGCCAGCAGTGAAGGCTACCTCTCTGGAAACACCATATATTTT. The V and J genes are TRBV2 and TRBJ1-3, with unresolved D. There are 15 residues in the CDR3. The germline V and J ends were trimmed by 1 base and 0 bases, with 7 bases remaining between them. Germline lookup yields CDR1 SNHLY and CDR2 FYNNEI.

Many counts were recorded for this clonotype. The V gene is TRBV7-2, the J gene TRBJ1-2; no definite D call. Germline V gene lookup returns CDR1 SGHTA and CDR2 FQGNSA. The V end was cut by 2 bases, the J end by 2 bases, with 9 bases between. This CDR3 comprises 14 residues. Here the CDR3 reads CASSLSLQNYGYTF. CDR3 sequence (DNA): TGTGCCAGCAGCTTAAGTCTACAGAACTATGGCTACACCTTC.

The chain is built from TRBV7-2 and TRBJ2-3, with 15 bases aligning to TRBD2. Germline CDR1 reads SGHTA; CDR2 reads FQGNSA. This CDR3 comprises 16 residues. Germline trimming cut 3 bases from V and 4 bases from J; bases unmatched to any gene: 2. This CDR3 is CASSFRTSGRADTQYF. In DNA, the CDR3 is TGTGCCAGCAGCTTCAGGACTAGCGGGAGGGCAGATACGCAGTATTTT.

The V gene is TRBV30, the J gene TRBJ1-1; D ambiguous. Germline-derived CDR1 and CDR2 are GTSNPN and SVGIG (reference sequence). The V end lost 0 bases, the J end lost 7 bases, and 6 bases lay between the germline ends. The CDR3 length is 11 residues. CDR3 DNA: TGTGCCTGGAGTGTAGTCGGTGAAGCTTTCTTT. Translation gives CAWSVVGEAFF.

The V and J genes are TRBV2 and TRBJ2-5; the D is unclear. Germline-derived CDR1 and CDR2 are SNHLY and FYNNEI. V was clipped by 7 bases and J by 2 bases, with 11 bases between them. The CDR3 spans 13 residues. CDR3 DNA sequence: TGTGCCAGCAAAATGGCGGCGCAAGAGACCCAGTACTTC. This codes for CASKMAAQETQYF.

The chain carries TRBV7-2 and TRBJ2-3; 7 nucleotides align to TRBD2. Per germline, CDR1 SGHTA and CDR2 FQGNSA. J was trimmed by 1 base and V by 5 bases; bases with no gene match: 15. This CDR3 region has 18 residues. CDR3: CASSPPLGRATGTDTQYF. The CDR3 DNA sequence: TGTGCCAGCAGCCCCCCCCTTGGGAGGGCGACCGGCACAGATACGCAGTATTTT. Variable domain in full (rest from reference TRBV7-2 and TRBJ2-3): GAGVSQSPSNKVTEKGKDVELRCDPISGHTALYWYRQSLGQGLEFLIYFQGNSAPDKSGLPSDRFSAERTGGSVSTLTIQRTQQEDSAVYLCASSPPLGRATGTDTQYFGPGTRLTVL.

This clonotype was seen a few times. V usage is TRBV7-6 and J usage is TRBJ2-3; TRBD2 matches 7 bases. The CDR3 extends over 17 amino acids. Trimming removed 5 bases from V and 6 bases from J; junction bases left unmatched: 17. Germline CDR1 SGHVS, CDR2 FNYEAQ. The CDR3 DNA sequence: TGTGCCAGCAGCCCAGCTTGGGGGGGGACTCTGGTCGATACGCAGTATTTT. Amino acid sequence: CASSPAWGGTLVDTQYF.

The rearrangement uses TRBV5-4 and TRBJ2-1; a weak D match, TRBD2 (7 bases). The CDR3 is 16 amino acids. V was pared by 4 bases and J by 6 bases, with 20 bases between. Germline V gene lookup returns CDR1 SGHNT and CDR2 YYREEE (reference sequence). Here the CDR3 DNA reads TGTGCCAGCAGCCCCGAGGGGGGGTGGGACGGCAATGAGCAGTTCTTC. Protein product: CASSPEGGWDGNEQFF. The variable domain in full, completed from reference TRBV5-4 and TRBJ2-1, reads ETGVTQSPTHLIKTRGQQVTLRCSSQSGHNTVSWYQQALGQGPQFIFQYYREEENGRGNFPPRFSGLQFPNYSSELNVNALELDDSALYLCASSPEGGWDGNEQFFGPGTRLTVL.

This clonotype has just a few counts. The chain employs TRBV12-3 or TRBV12-4 and TRBJ1-1, with D perhaps TRBD1 (5 bases). The V and J ends lost 4 bases and 5 bases respectively, with 14 bases between them. CDR3 size: 14 residues. The CDR3 coding sequence is TGTGCCAGCAGTTCGCGGACACTACGGACTGAAGCTTTCTTT. It translates to CASSSRTLRTEAFF.

The rearrangement uses TRBV19 and TRBJ2-1; TRBD1 agrees at 8 bases. The CDR3 totals 15 residues. Germline loops: CDR1 LNHDA, CDR2 SQIVND (reference sequence). V was clipped by 6 bases and J by 4 bases; unmatched bases: 8. The CDR3 loop reads CASRTDRGEYNEQFF. The CDR3 DNA sequence: TGTGCCAGTAGGACCGACAGGGGCGAATACAATGAGCAGTTCTTC.

V is TRBV19 and J is TRBJ2-7; 8 positions match TRBD1. V shed 9 bases, J shed 0 bases, and the junction held 7 bases outside the gene matches. Germline loops: CDR1 LNHDA, CDR2 SQIVND (reference sequence). CDR3 length: 14 amino acids. As DNA, the CDR3 is TGTGCCAGCCGTATAGGACAGGGCTCCTACGAGCAGTACTTC. It encodes CASRIGQGSYEQYF.

The J gene is TRBJ2-3, the V gene TRBV7-7; D ambiguous. This CDR3 comprises 14 residues. With 2 bases removed from V and 1 base from J, the gap between germline ends came to 7 bases. Germline CDR1 reads SSHAT; CDR2 reads FNYEAQ (reference sequence). The CDR3 coding sequence is TGTGCCAGCAGCTTAATGGCAGGCACAGATACGCAGTATTTT. Protein sequence: CASSLMAGTDTQYF.

V is TRBV5-1 and J is TRBJ2-5, with 7 bases lining up with TRBD2. J lost 3 bases, V lost 4 bases, and 12 bases had no gene match. The CDR3 is made up of 16 amino acids. Germline assignment: CDR1 SGHRS and CDR2 YFSETQ. CDR3 residues: CASSPPAGGLEETQYF. The CDR3 nucleotides are TGCGCCAGCAGCCCGCCTGCCGGGGGGTTGGAAGAGACCCAGTACTTC.

V and J are TRBV4-1 and TRBJ1-5, with D hard to call. The CDR3 consists of 18 residues. CDR1 and CDR2 from the germline V gene are MGHRA and YSYEKL. The ends were cut back, 4 bases at V and 4 bases at J, with 23 bases in the middle. CDR3 sequence (DNA): TGCGCCAGCAGCCTTATGACGGCACATCTAAGCATTAATCAGCCCCAGCATTTT. Translating it yields CASSLMTAHLSINQPQHF.

This sequence joins TRBV12-3 or TRBV12-4 and TRBJ1-6, with unresolved D. V was clipped by 3 bases and J by 1 base, with 10 bases between them. The CDR3 consists of 16 residues. The DNA for the CDR3 is TGTGCCAGCAGTTTTCCGGTCCCATCCTATAATTCACCCCTCCACTTT. This translates into CASSFPVPSYNSPLHF.